What follows are 23 T cell receptor beta chains derived from one specimen sequenced in a study of T cell responses to AZD1222 COVID-19 vaccine. Method: immunoSEQ multiplex PCR; TCRdb's copy keeps in-frame clones and lacks some. The sample includes under 120,000 clones, around 90% of them seen just once. Material: peripheral blood, obtained on day 0 of AZD1222 vaccination. The receptor set was obtained from an adult in good health.

This clone was recorded only once. J is TRBJ2-1 and V is TRBV21-1; the table's D gene call, TRBD2, was not cross checked with the DNA. TRBV21-1 is termed a pseudogene. This CDR3 comprises 15 residues. CDR3 protein: CAVSGTQSSYNEQFF. The DNA of the CDR3 is TGTGCTGTTAGCGGGACCCAAAGCTCCTACAATGAGCAGTTCTTC.

The genes are TRBV20-1 and TRBJ1-5; D gene uncertain. This CDR3 contains 11 residues. V was clipped by 3 bases and J by 8 bases, with 8 bases between them. The germline V gene encodes CDR1 DFQATT and CDR2 SNEGSKA (reference sequence). Here the CDR3 DNA reads TGCAGTGCTAGTCAAGGAGAGCCCCAGCATTTT. This translates into CSASQGEPQHF.

This chain joins TRBV6-2 or TRBV6-3 and TRBJ1-2; perhaps TRBD1 as D (6 bases). The CDR3 sequence is 14 residues long. Deletions cut 7 bases from V and 8 bases from J, with 20 bases between. Germline-derived CDR1 and CDR2 are MNHEY and SVGEGT. The CDR3 loop is CASTPVGGPGGYTF. CDR3 DNA sequence: TGTGCCAGCACCCCTGTGGGGGGCCCTGGAGGCTACACCTTC.

This chain links TRBV7-3 with TRBJ2-2; TRBD1 might be the D (6 bases). V was cut by 4 bases and J by 5 bases, with 20 bases left in between. The germline CDR1 and CDR2 sequences are SGHTA and FQGTGA. This CDR3 comprises 17 residues. The CDR3 DNA follows: TGTGCCAGCAGCTCCCTCCTGACGCTTAGGGGGACCGGGGAGCTGTTTTTT. Its protein is CASSSLLTLRGTGELFF.

This chain uses TRBV5-5 with TRBJ1-5, with D perhaps TRBD1 (5 bases). V shed 4 bases and J shed 3 bases, with 17 bases lying between them. Germline assignment: CDR1 SGHKS and CDR2 YYEKEE (reference sequence). This CDR3 comprises 16 residues. CDR3 in amino acids: CASSPLGLSDNQPQHF. As DNA, the CDR3 is TGTGCCAGCAGCCCCCTGGGGCTAAGTGACAATCAGCCCCAGCATTTT. Complete variable domain (other parts from reference TRBV5-5 and TRBJ1-5): DAGVTQSPTHLIKTRGQQVTLRCSPISGHKSVSWYQQVLGQGPQFIFQYYEKEERGRGNFPDRFSARQFPNYSSELNVNALLLGDSALYLCASSPLGLSDNQPQHFGDGTRLSIL.

This chain links TRBV5-8 with TRBJ2-5; D might be TRBD1 or TRBD2, each matching 5 bases. The CDR3 consists of 15 residues. V lost 0 bases and J lost 2, with 11 bases in between. CDR1 is SGHTS, CDR2 YDEGEE, per germline. The CDR3 loop reads CASSLAGTGQETQYF. CDR3 bases: TGTGCCAGCAGCTTGGCCGGGACGGGACAAGAGACCCAGTACTTC.

V is TRBV7-3 and J is TRBJ1-6; D gene ambiguous. There are 14 residues in the CDR3. Germline lookup yields CDR1 SGHTA and CDR2 FQGTGA. V was clipped by 1 base and J by 10 bases, with 11 bases between them. The DNA for the CDR3 is TGTGCCAGCAGCTTAAGGGGTGCCAGCTCACCCCTCCACTTT. It is translated as CASSLRGASSPLHF.

The CDR3 nucleotides are TGTGCCAGCAGCTTAAGGACAACCGAGAACACTGAAGCTTTCTTT. Translating gives CASSLRTTENTEAFF. The rearrangement joins TRBV5-5 to TRBJ1-1; TRBD1 might be the D (5 bases). Trimming pared 2 bases from V and 1 base from J, leaving 12 bases between. Per germline, CDR1 SGHKS and CDR2 YYEKEE (reference sequence). This CDR3 comprises 15 residues.

The J gene is TRBJ2-7, the V gene TRBV5-4, with D tentatively TRBD1 (6 bases). CDR1 is SGHNT and CDR2 is YYREEE in the germline V gene (reference sequence). The CDR3 runs to 14 residues. V shed 2 bases and J shed 0 bases, with 9 bases lying between them. The CDR3 nucleotides read TGTGCCAGCAGCTTCGGACAGAACTCCTACGAGCAGTACTTC. Protein: CASSFGQNSYEQYF.

The rearrangement uses TRBV4-3 and TRBJ2-5, with a tentative D call TRBD2 (6 bases). Germline V gene sequence: CDR1 LGHNA, CDR2 YSLEER. V was cut by 0 bases and J by 8 bases, with 16 bases left in between. The length of the CDR3 is 15 residues. CDR3 coding DNA: TGCGCCAGCAGCCAAGATCGCACGGGGGTTGATACCCAGTACTTC. It codes for CASSQDRTGVDTQYF.

V is TRBV20-1 and J is TRBJ2-5; D is ambiguous. The V gene's germline CDR1 is DFQATT and CDR2 SNEGSKA (reference sequence). The CDR3 runs to 14 residues. V lost 3 bases to trimming and J lost 1 base, with 12 bases between them. The CDR3 protein is CSASDSGGQETQYF. The DNA of the CDR3 is TGCAGTGCTAGTGATTCAGGCGGCCAAGAGACCCAGTACTTC.

The chain recombines TRBV7-9 with TRBJ2-2; no definite D call. V lost 2 bases, J lost 1 base, and 5 bases lay in between. The germline V gene has CDR1 SEHNR and CDR2 FQNEAQ (reference sequence). The CDR3 has 14 residues. CDR3 sequence: CASSLLRNTGELFF. In nucleotides, the CDR3 is TGTGCCAGCAGCTTACTGAGGAACACCGGGGAGCTGTTTTTT. Combining the CDR3 with reference TRBV7-9 and TRBJ2-2 gives the whole variable domain DTGVSQNPRHKITKRGQNVTFRCDPISEHNRLYWYRQTLGQGPEFLTYFQNEAQLEKSRLLSDRFSAERPKGSFSTLEIQRTEQGDSAMYLCASSLLRNTGELFFGEGSRLTVL.

V usage is TRBV11-2 and J usage is TRBJ2-2; 11 bases align to TRBD1. This CDR3 comprises 18 residues. The germline V gene has CDR1 SGHAT and CDR2 FQNNGV. Trimming removed 3 bases from V and 2 bases from J; junction bases left unmatched: 8. The DNA for the CDR3 is TGTGCCAGCAGCTTCCCCTGGGACAGGGGGAAAAACACCGGGGAGCTGTTTTTT. Protein: CASSFPWDRGKNTGELFF.

The chain joins TRBV7-9 to TRBJ2-1, with D unresolved. The CDR3 loop spans 12 amino acids. The germline V gene has CDR1 SEHNR and CDR2 FQNEAQ (reference sequence). Trimming removed 2 bases from V and 6 bases from J, with 5 bases in between. Written as DNA, the CDR3 is TGTGCCAGCAGCTTATCCAGCAATGAGCAGTTCTTC. Its protein is CASSLSSNEQFF. Together with reference TRBV7-9 and TRBJ2-1, the CDR3 gives the full variable domain: DTGVSQNPRHKITKRGQNVTFRCDPISEHNRLYWYRQTLGQGPEFLTYFQNEAQLEKSRLLSDRFSAERPKGSFSTLEIQRTEQGDSAMYLCASSLSSNEQFFGPGTRLTVL.

A word on this clone: Because the CDR3's place on the DNA is in doubt, the DNA is left out and the CDR3 is given as listed by TCRdb. This chain uses TRBV19 with TRBJ1-2; TRBD1 is taken as the D call from the table, unchecked against the DNA. Looked up from germline, CDR1 is LNHDA and CDR2 is SQIVND (reference sequence). A total of 14 residues make up the CDR3, ends included. The CDR3 reads CASTSDRALYGYTF.

The rearrangement links TRBV19 to TRBJ2-1; D gene unclear. V lost 3 bases and J 0 bases, leaving 18 bases between the germline ends. CDR3 length: 18 amino acids. CDR1 and CDR2 from the germline V gene are LNHDA and SQIVND (reference sequence). This CDR3 is CASSISLLSPSSYNEQFF. Here the CDR3 DNA reads TGTGCCAGTAGTATTTCTCTCTTAAGTCCTAGCTCCTACAATGAGCAGTTCTTC.

This chain links TRBV6-5 with TRBJ2-7; no firm D call. The CDR3 runs 14 residues. Germline V gene lookup returns CDR1 MNHEY and CDR2 SVGAGI. Trimming cost V 4 bases and J 2 bases, with 12 bases left between them. Written as DNA, the CDR3 is TGTGCCAGCAGTTCGTCCAGGAGTACCTACGAGCAGTACTTC. As protein: CASSSSRSTYEQYF.

The chain has TRBV7-2 and TRBJ1-2; TRBD1 matches 8 bases. V lost 1 base to trimming and J lost 7 bases; unmatched junction nucleotides: 8. The CDR3 has 15 residues. Germline CDR1 is SGHTA and CDR2 is FQGNSA. The CDR3 reads CASSLDPGGEGGYTF. DNA for the CDR3: TGTGCCAGCAGCTTAGACCCAGGGGGCGAAGGTGGCTACACCTTC.

The chain recombines TRBV28 with TRBJ2-7, with 7 nucleotides matching TRBD2. Germline V CDR1 and CDR2: MDHEN, SYDVKM. The CDR3 covers 15 residues. The V gene end was trimmed by 3 bases and the J gene end by 3 bases; junction bases not matched to a gene: 8. DNA of the CDR3: TGTGCCAGCAGTTTCCAGGGCGGGAGCTACTACGAGCAGTACTTC. Translated: CASSFQGGSYYEQYF.

This rearrangement joins TRBV4-2 to TRBJ2-2; TRBD2 aligns across 7 bases. With 5 bases clipped from V and 0 bases from J, the junction kept 3 bases outside the gene matches. CDR3 length equals 15 residues. The germline V gene has CDR1 LGHNA and CDR2 YNFKEQ. DNA of the CDR3: TGTGCCAGCAGCGTCAGCGGGGCGAACACCGGGGAGCTGTTTTTT. Encoded protein: CASSVSGANTGELFF.

This sequence joins TRBV19 and TRBJ2-5, with 8 bases matching TRBD2. The V segment lost 5 bases and the J segment 5 bases; nucleotides outside the gene matches: 16. This CDR3 has 17 residues. The germline CDR1 and CDR2 sequences are LNHDA and SQIVND (reference sequence). The CDR3 is CASSSLPIAGLRETQYF. The CDR3 DNA reads as TGTGCCAGTAGTTCCCTACCTATAGCGGGGCTACGGGAGACCCAGTACTTC.

This chain uses TRBV5-1 with TRBJ2-3; D is possibly TRBD2 (6 bases). The V end was cut by 4 bases, the J end by 3 bases, with 15 bases between. The CDR3 runs 15 residues. CDR1 SGHRS and CDR2 YFSETQ come from the germline V gene. CDR3 amino acids: CASSGSGWGTDTQYF. The CDR3 DNA reads TGCGCCAGCAGCGGGAGCGGGTGGGGGACAGATACGCAGTATTTT.

Comments on this clone: Different DNA sequences within this sample yield the same CDR3. The J gene is TRBJ2-2, the V gene TRBV6-2 or TRBV6-3; D unresolved. This CDR3 has 13 amino acids. V was clipped by 2 bases and J by 3 bases, with 4 bases between them. The V gene's germline CDR1 is MNHEY and CDR2 SVGEGT. The CDR3 here is CASSYRDTGELFF. The CDR3 bases are TGTGCCAGCAGTTACCGGGACACCGGGGAGCTGTTTTTT.